This T cell receptor beta chain was found in a study of blood T cell repertoires in COVID-19. In the study's own analysis: By means of reference gene primer amplification, nucleated cell counts were estimated. The repertoire was sequenced with immunoSEQ multiplex PCR; TCRdb's copy has only in-frame clones and lacks some. Clone size and the V and J calls come from that table; the DNA yielded D and trimming. The data hold nearly 45,000 clones, with more than 75% observed a single time. CDR3 length: 17 residues. CDR1 and CDR2 (germline): LGHNA, YSLEER. The junction had 9 bases not matched to a gene; V was cut back by 1 base and J by 4 bases.

The TCR comes from a man in his sixties or seventies with acute or convalescent COVID-19. Sequencing used peripheral blood. The V and J genes are TRBV4-3 and TRBJ2-3; 9 nucleotides align to TRBD2. In DNA, the CDR3 is TGCGCCAGCAGCCAAGGGACCCAGCGGGGGGTGGCAGATACGCAGTATTTT. Translation: CASSQGTQRGVADTQYF.